This T cell receptor (beta chain) was found in a study of blood T cells in healthy people across ages. The use of a sample-barcoded 5' primer and a J-beta primer mix characterized a second PCR of 7 to 11 cycles. TCRdb reanalysed the 5' RACE reads using MiXCR and keeps one entry per CDR3 protein. The sample holds roughly 1.6 million distinct CDR3 sequences; about 35% are singletons and the top ten take about 10%. V gave up 0 bases and J gave up 2 bases; unmatched junction bases: 2. CDR3 length: 15 amino acids. Germline V CDR1 and CDR2: SGHRS, YFSETQ. Concerning this clonotype itself: As the CDR3 is not closed by the conserved phenylalanine or tryptophan, this likely results from a read error.

No fewer than 6.5 million PBMCs went into each sample. The receptor was derived from a woman aged 30 to 39 in good health. The genes are TRBV5-1 and TRBJ2-7, with 10 bases matching TRBD2. The material sequenced was blood. For the CDR3, the DNA is TGCGCCAGCAGCTTGGAAGCGGGGGGGCCCTACGAGCAGTACATC. Protein product: CASSLEAGGPYEQYI.